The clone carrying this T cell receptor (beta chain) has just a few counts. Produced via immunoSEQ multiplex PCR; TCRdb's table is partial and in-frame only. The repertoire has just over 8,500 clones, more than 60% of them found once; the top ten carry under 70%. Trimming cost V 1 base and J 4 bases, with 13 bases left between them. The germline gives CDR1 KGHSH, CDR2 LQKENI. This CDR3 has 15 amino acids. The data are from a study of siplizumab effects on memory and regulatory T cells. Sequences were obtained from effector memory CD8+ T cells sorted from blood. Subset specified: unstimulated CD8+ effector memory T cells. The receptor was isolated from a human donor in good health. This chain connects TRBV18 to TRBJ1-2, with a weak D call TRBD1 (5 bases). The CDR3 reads CASSPLQGGAYGYTF. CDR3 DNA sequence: TGTGCCAGCTCACCACTCCAGGGAGGGGCCTATGGCTACACCTTC.